A single sample is the source of the 25 T cell receptor beta chains below, sequenced in a study of cytomegalovirus exposure and HLA in healthy donors. Only in-frame clones appear in the TCRdb table, and some are missing; sequencing was by immunoSEQ multiplex PCR. The repertoire holds about 240,000 clones, with approximately 86% as singletons. The sample comprised PBMCs. The receptors come from a young woman in good health and CMV-seropositive.

As to this clone: Within the sample, other DNA sequences also encode this same CDR3. V is TRBV5-1 and J is TRBJ2-5; D is ambiguous. This CDR3 has 12 residues. V was clipped by 0 bases and J by 2 bases, with 2 bases between them. The germline V gene has CDR1 SGHRS and CDR2 YFSETQ. The CDR3 sequence is CASSLAQETQYF. In nucleotides, the CDR3 is TGCGCCAGCAGCTTGGCTCAAGAGACCCAGTACTTC.

The chain uses TRBV6-1 and TRBJ2-7, with 8 bases fitting TRBD1. V lost 4 bases to trimming and J lost 3 bases; unmatched junction nucleotides: 14. Per the germline V gene, CDR1 is MNHNS and CDR2 is SASEGT. This CDR3 region has 17 residues. DNA for the CDR3: TGTGCCAGCAGTGGACAGGGGCTAACGGGGACCCGCTACGAGCAGTACTTC. Residues: CASSGQGLTGTRYEQYF.

The chain employs TRBV5-4 and TRBJ1-1; 7 nucleotides match TRBD1. The germline V gene has CDR1 SGHNT and CDR2 YYREEE (reference sequence). This CDR3 has 18 residues. V shed 5 bases, J shed 0 bases, and the junction held 16 bases outside the gene matches. CDR3 nucleotides: TGTGCCAGCAGTCCCTACCCGGGACAGCGGAATTTGAACACTGAAGCTTTCTTT. As protein: CASSPYPGQRNLNTEAFF. Filled out from reference TRBV5-4 and TRBJ1-1, the complete variable domain reads ETGVTQSPTHLIKTRGQQVTLRCSSQSGHNTVSWYQQALGQGPQFIFQYYREEENGRGNFPPRFSGLQFPNYSSELNVNALELDDSALYLCASSPYPGQRNLNTEAFFGQGTRLTVV.

The gene calls are TRBV5-1 and TRBJ2-1, with 10 bases matching TRBD1. CDR1 SGHRS and CDR2 YFSETQ come from the germline V gene. V lost 4 bases and J lost 4; bases outside the gene matches: 5. The CDR3 length is 15 residues. The chain's CDR3 is CASSPTGGIYNEQFF. In DNA form, the CDR3 reads TGCGCCAGCAGCCCGACAGGGGGCATATACAATGAGCAGTTCTTC. Supplemented by reference TRBV5-1 and TRBJ2-1, the full variable domain reads KAGVTQTPRYLIKTRGQQVTLSCSPISGHRSVSWYQQTPGQGLQFLFEYFSETQRNKGNFPGRFSGRQFSNSRSEMNVSTLELGDSALYLCASSPTGGIYNEQFFGPGTRLTVL.

This clone appeared once. Here the CDR3 DNA reads TGTGCCAGCTCCCCATCCGGGACAGGGAACTATGGCTACACCTTC. Its translation: CASSPSGTGNYGYTF. The chain combines TRBV18 with TRBJ1-2, with 9 bases that match TRBD1. CDR1 is KGHSH and CDR2 is LQKENI in the germline V gene. CDR3 length equals 15 residues. V gave up 6 bases and J gave up 2 bases; unmatched junction bases: 7. Based on the CDR3 plus reference TRBV18 and TRBJ1-2, the full variable domain is NAGVMQNPRHLVRRRGQEARLRCSPMKGHSHVYWYRQLPEEGLKFMVYLQKENIIDESGMPKERFSAEFPKEGPSILRIQQVVRGDSAAYFCASSPSGTGNYGYTFGSGTRLTVV.

The gene calls are TRBV18 and TRBJ1-1; a weak D match, TRBD1 (6 bases). The ends were cut back, 0 bases at V and 2 bases at J, with 13 bases in the middle. Germline CDR1 is KGHSH and CDR2 is LQKENI. CDR3 length: 16 amino acids. The CDR3 reads CASSPPGTGRNTEAFF. Here the CDR3 DNA reads TGTGCCAGCTCACCACCGGGCACAGGGCGAAACACTGAAGCTTTCTTT.

The chain combines TRBV7-2 with TRBJ2-7; 11 bases align to TRBD1. V was clipped by 3 bases and J by 4 bases; unmatched bases: 5. The CDR3 consists of 15 residues. CDR1 and CDR2 (germline): SGHTA, FQGNSA. CDR3 in DNA: TGTGCCAGCAGCTTCGGGACAGGGGGTTTTTACGAGCAGTACTTC. Protein sequence: CASSFGTGGFYEQYF. The whole variable domain, remainder taken from reference TRBV7-2 and TRBJ2-7, is GAGVSQSPSNKVTEKGKDVELRCDPISGHTALYWYRQSLGQGLEFLIYFQGNSAPDKSGLPSDRFSAERTGGSVSTLTIQRTQQEDSAVYLCASSFGTGGFYEQYFGPGTRLTVT.

This clone was seen a single time. An end of the junction differs from the germline gene, which may be a read error. The chain has TRBV7-7 and TRBJ2-5; the match to TRBD1 covers 11 bases. In germline, CDR1 is SSHAT, CDR2 FNYEAQ (reference sequence). CDR3 length: 16 residues. CDR3 coding DNA: TGTGCTAGCAGCCCAAGGACAGGGGGCTCTTTAGAGACCCAGTACTTC. This translates into CASSPRTGGSLETQYF.

This clone was counted a few times. This chain uses TRBV4-2 with TRBJ2-7; D possibly corresponds to TRBD1 (5 bases). This CDR3 region has 13 residues. CDR1 is LGHNA, CDR2 YNFKEQ, per germline. V was shortened by 1 base and J by 6 bases, with 10 bases between the two germline ends. This CDR3 is CASSQAKGIEQYF. The DNA for the CDR3 is TGTGCCAGCAGCCAAGCCAAGGGGATCGAGCAGTACTTC.

The J gene is TRBJ1-5, the V gene TRBV4-1; maybe TRBD1 (5 bases). Germline CDR1 MGHRA, CDR2 YSYEKL. Trimming removed 2 bases from V and 0 bases from J, with 11 bases in between. This CDR3 region has 16 residues. Written as DNA, the CDR3 is TGCGCCAGCAGCCAATTGGGGGGGGATAGCAATCAGCCCCAGCATTTT. This encodes CASSQLGGDSNQPQHF.

This rearrangement joins TRBV9 to TRBJ2-3; the match to TRBD2 covers 8 bases. V was pared by 0 bases and J by 4 bases, with 4 bases of the junction left unmatched. Germline values: CDR1 SGDLS, CDR2 YYNGEE. CDR3 length: 15 residues. The CDR3 here is CASSVDGRGSDTQYF. The CDR3, as DNA: TGTGCCAGCAGCGTAGACGGGAGGGGATCAGATACGCAGTATTTT.

The rearrangement joins TRBV10-2 to TRBJ1-1; weak D call: TRBD1 (6 bases). CDR1 is WSHSY and CDR2 is SAAADI in the germline V gene. Trimming removed 0 bases from V and 5 bases from J, with 10 bases in between. The CDR3 totals 14 residues. The CDR3 bases are TGCGCCAGCAGTGAGTCATACAGGGAAACTGAAGCTTTCTTT. The encoded protein is CASSESYRETEAFF.

V usage is TRBV9 and J usage is TRBJ2-7, with 8 bases matching TRBD2. CDR1 is SGDLS, CDR2 YYNGEE, per germline. The CDR3 covers 15 residues. The junction had 6 bases not matched to a gene; V was cut back by 3 bases and J by 1 base. CDR3: CASSGLAGESYEQYF. CDR3 sequence (DNA): TGTGCCAGCAGCGGCCTAGCGGGTGAGTCCTACGAGCAGTACTTC.

V usage is TRBV6-5 and J usage is TRBJ2-7; D is unresolved. This CDR3 contains 15 residues. The V end was cut by 2 bases, the J end by 2 bases, with 13 bases between. In germline, CDR1 is MNHEY, CDR2 SVGAGI. CDR3 protein: CASSYEVQYTYEQYF. The DNA of the CDR3 is TGTGCCAGCAGTTACGAAGTCCAGTATACCTACGAGCAGTACTTC.

This sequence joins TRBV5-1 and TRBJ2-2; TRBD1 aligns across 7 bases. The V gene end was trimmed by 3 bases and the J gene end by 4 bases; junction bases not matched to a gene: 3. CDR1 and CDR2 from the germline V gene are SGHRS and YFSETQ. The CDR3 loop spans 14 amino acids. The CDR3 loop is CASSWGQRTGELFF. CDR3 DNA: TGCGCCAGCAGCTGGGGACAGCGCACCGGGGAGCTGTTTTTT. Drawing the rest from reference TRBV5-1 and TRBJ2-2, the complete variable domain is KAGVTQTPRYLIKTRGQQVTLSCSPISGHRSVSWYQQTPGQGLQFLFEYFSETQRNKGNFPGRFSGRQFSNSRSEMNVSTLELGDSALYLCASSWGQRTGELFFGEGSRLTVL.

The CDR3 DNA reads as TGCGCCAGCAGCTTGGCTAGCGGCCTAGGCCAAGAGACCCAGTACTTC. The encoded protein is CASSLASGLGQETQYF. The chain couples TRBV5-1 to TRBJ2-5, with 7 bases lining up with TRBD2. Germline-derived CDR1 and CDR2 are SGHRS and YFSETQ. This CDR3 is built from 16 residues. Unmatched junction bases numbered 6, after V lost 0 bases and J lost 1 base. Full variable domain (outside the CDR3, taken from reference TRBV5-1 and TRBJ2-5): KAGVTQTPRYLIKTRGQQVTLSCSPISGHRSVSWYQQTPGQGLQFLFEYFSETQRNKGNFPGRFSGRQFSNSRSEMNVSTLELGDSALYLCASSLASGLGQETQYFGPGTRLLVL.

J is TRBJ2-6 and V is TRBV29-1; D not resolved. The CDR3 has 13 amino acids. Per germline, CDR1 SQVTM and CDR2 ANQGSEA. V lost 6 bases and J 1 base, leaving 7 bases between the germline ends. The CDR3 protein is CSVHKSGANVLTF. Written as DNA, the CDR3 is TGCAGCGTACACAAATCTGGGGCCAACGTCCTGACTTTC.

This clone is a singleton in its sample. The J gene is TRBJ2-5, the V gene TRBV27; no reliable D call. V was clipped by 3 bases and J by 3 bases, with 2 bases between them. Germline values: CDR1 MNHEY, CDR2 SMNVEV (reference sequence). The CDR3 runs to 11 residues. CDR3 bases: TGTGCCAGCAGTTTCAAAGAGACCCAGTACTTC. Translated, it gives CASSFKETQYF.

V gene TRBV6-5 combines with J gene TRBJ2-1; no clear D. The CDR3 is made up of 16 amino acids. Trimming removed 4 bases at V and 5 bases at J, with 18 bases between. Germline V gene lookup returns CDR1 MNHEY and CDR2 SVGAGI. The CDR3 sequence: CASSSISKTGDNEQFF. CDR3 sequence (DNA): TGTGCCAGCAGTTCAATCTCAAAGACGGGTGACAATGAGCAGTTCTTC.

This chain links TRBV29-1 with TRBJ2-1, with a possible D match to TRBD2 (6 bases). The germline V gene has CDR1 SQVTM and CDR2 ANQGSEA. CDR3 length equals 13 residues. V dropped 3 bases and J dropped 4 bases, with 10 bases sitting between them. CDR3 amino acids: CSVEGGNYNEQFF. CDR3 sequence (DNA): TGCAGCGTTGAGGGCGGGAATTACAATGAGCAGTTCTTC.

This chain connects TRBV7-6 to TRBJ2-2; D uncertain. The CDR3 extends over 16 amino acids. The V gene's germline CDR1 is SGHVS and CDR2 FNYEAQ. Trimming took 5 bases from V and 0 from J, leaving 13 bases between them. CDR3 bases: TGTGCCAGCAGCCCCTTAGCAGCCTCGAACACCGGGGAGCTGTTTTTT. It encodes CASSPLAASNTGELFF.

V is TRBV5-6 and J is TRBJ1-2; 8 bases map to TRBD1. The germline V gene has CDR1 SGHDT and CDR2 YYEEEE. There are 17 residues in the CDR3. V lost 5 bases and J lost 0; bases outside the gene matches: 12. The chain's CDR3 is CASSNPGQGRANYGYTF. CDR3 nucleotides: TGTGCCAGCAGTAACCCTGGACAGGGAAGAGCTAACTATGGCTACACCTTC.

This sequence joins TRBV28 and TRBJ2-2; 8 positions agree with TRBD2. V was clipped by 2 bases and J by 4 bases; unmatched bases: 9. Germline values: CDR1 MDHEN, CDR2 SYDVKM. The CDR3 loop spans 17 amino acids. DNA for the CDR3: TGTGCCAGCAGTTTAACGATACGACTAGCGCCCACCGGGGAGCTGTTTTTT. Translating it yields CASSLTIRLAPTGELFF.

The rearrangement uses TRBV4-2 and TRBJ2-3, with 12 nucleotides matching TRBD2. The CDR3 length is 15 residues. The germline V gene has CDR1 LGHNA and CDR2 YNFKEQ. The V and J ends lost 2 bases and 4 bases, in that order; junction bases with no gene match: 1. CDR3 bases: TGTGCCAGCAGCCAACTAGCGGGAGGGCCAGATACGCAGTATTTT. Residues: CASSQLAGGPDTQYF.

The chain carries TRBV7-2 and TRBJ1-5; TRBD1 is a possible D gene (5 bases). Trimming took 5 bases from V and 3 from J, leaving 11 bases between them. The CDR3 extends over 14 amino acids. In germline, CDR1 is SGHTA, CDR2 FQGNSA. CDR3 nucleotides: TGTGCCAGCAGCCCCCTGGGGCTCAATCAGCCCCAGCATTTT. Its translation: CASSPLGLNQPQHF.